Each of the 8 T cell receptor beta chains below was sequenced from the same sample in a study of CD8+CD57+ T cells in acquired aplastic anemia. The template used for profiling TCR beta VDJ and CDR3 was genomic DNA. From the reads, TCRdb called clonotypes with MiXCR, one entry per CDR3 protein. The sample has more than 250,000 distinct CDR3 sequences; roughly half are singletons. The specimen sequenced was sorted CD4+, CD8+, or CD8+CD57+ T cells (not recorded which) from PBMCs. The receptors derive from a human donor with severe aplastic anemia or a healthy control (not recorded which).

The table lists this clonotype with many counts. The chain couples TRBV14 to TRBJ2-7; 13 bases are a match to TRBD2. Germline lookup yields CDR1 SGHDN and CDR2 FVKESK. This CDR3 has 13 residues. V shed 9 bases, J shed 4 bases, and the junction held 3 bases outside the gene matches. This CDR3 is CASGLAGVYEQYF. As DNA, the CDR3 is TGTGCCAGTGGACTAGCGGGGGTATACGAGCAGTACTTC.

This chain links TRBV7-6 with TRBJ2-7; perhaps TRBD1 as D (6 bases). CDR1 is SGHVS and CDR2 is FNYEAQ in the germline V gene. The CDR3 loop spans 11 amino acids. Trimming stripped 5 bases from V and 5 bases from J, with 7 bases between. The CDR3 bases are TGTGCCAGCAGCAACAGGGACGAGCAGTACTTC. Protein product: CASSNRDEQYF.

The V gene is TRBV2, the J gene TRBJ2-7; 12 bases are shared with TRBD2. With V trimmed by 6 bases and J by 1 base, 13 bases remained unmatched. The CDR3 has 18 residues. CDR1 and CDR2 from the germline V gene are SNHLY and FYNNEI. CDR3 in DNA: TGTGCCAGCAGCCCCGGACTAGCGGGAACGTTCCAATCCTACGAGCAGTACTTC. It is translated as CASSPGLAGTFQSYEQYF.

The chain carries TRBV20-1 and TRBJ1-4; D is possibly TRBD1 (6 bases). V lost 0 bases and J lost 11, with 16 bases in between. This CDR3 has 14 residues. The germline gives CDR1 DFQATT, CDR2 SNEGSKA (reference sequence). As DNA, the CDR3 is TGCAGTGCTAGAGATGAGCAGGGGTTGACCAAACTGTTTTTT. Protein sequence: CSARDEQGLTKLFF.

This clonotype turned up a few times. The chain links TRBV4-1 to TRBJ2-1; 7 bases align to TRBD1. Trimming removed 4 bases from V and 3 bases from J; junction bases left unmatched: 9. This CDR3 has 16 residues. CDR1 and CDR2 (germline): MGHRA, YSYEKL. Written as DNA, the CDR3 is TGCGCCAGCAGCCTATCCGGGACAGTCGACTACAATGAGCAGTTCTTC. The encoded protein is CASSLSGTVDYNEQFF.

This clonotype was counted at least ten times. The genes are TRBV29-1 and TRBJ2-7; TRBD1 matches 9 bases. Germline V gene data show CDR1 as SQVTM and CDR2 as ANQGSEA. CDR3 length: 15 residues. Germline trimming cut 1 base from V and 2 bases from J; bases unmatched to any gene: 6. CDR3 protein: CSVEAPGQGTYEQYF. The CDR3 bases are TGCAGCGTTGAAGCTCCGGGACAGGGAACCTACGAGCAGTACTTC.

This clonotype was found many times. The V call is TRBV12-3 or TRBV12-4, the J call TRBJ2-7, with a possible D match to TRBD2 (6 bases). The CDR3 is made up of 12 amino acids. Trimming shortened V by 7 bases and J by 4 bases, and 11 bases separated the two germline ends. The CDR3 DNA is TGTGCCAGCACCCTAGGAGGGTACGAGCAGTACTTC. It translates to CASTLGGYEQYF.

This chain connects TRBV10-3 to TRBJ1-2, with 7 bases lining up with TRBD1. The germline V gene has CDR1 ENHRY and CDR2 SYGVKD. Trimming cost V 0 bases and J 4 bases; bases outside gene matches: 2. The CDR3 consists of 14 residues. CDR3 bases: TGTGCCATCAGTGAGTCCAGGGGGTCCTATGGCTACACCTTC. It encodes CAISESRGSYGYTF.